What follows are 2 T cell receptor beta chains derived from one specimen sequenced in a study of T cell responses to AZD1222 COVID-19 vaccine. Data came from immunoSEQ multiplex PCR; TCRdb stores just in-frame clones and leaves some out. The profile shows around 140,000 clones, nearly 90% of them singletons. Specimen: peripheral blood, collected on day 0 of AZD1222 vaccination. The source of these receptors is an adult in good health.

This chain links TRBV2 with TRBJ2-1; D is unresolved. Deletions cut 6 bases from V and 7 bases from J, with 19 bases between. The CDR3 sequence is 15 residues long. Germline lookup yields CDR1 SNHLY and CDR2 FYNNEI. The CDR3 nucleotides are TGTGCCAGCAGCGCCGAAGGTGGGAATGAGAATGAGCAGTTCTTC. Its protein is CASSAEGGNENEQFF.

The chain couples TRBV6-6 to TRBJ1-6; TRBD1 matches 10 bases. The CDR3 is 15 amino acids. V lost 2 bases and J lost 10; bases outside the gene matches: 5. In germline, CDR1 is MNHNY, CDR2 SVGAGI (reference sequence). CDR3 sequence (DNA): TGTGCCAGCAGTTACCGGGACAGGGGACGGTCACCCCTCCACTTT. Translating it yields CASSYRDRGRSPLHF.